The 23 T cell receptor beta chains in this list originate from one sample, sequenced in a study of shared clonotypes between healthy human individuals. Assay used: immunoSEQ multiplex PCR; TCRdb lists only in-frame clones, some missing. Among roughly 400,000 clones listed, around 96% were seen once. Sequencing was done on a sample of memory CD8+ T cells sorted from blood. Specified subset: CD45RO+ cells pooled with CCR7-negative TemRA cells. The source of these receptors is a young man in good health.

The chain recombines TRBV2 with TRBJ2-7; TRBD2 matches 7 bases. In germline, CDR1 is SNHLY, CDR2 FYNNEI. CDR3 length equals 14 residues. The trim removed 5 bases at V and 0 bases at J, leaving 4 bases unmatched. This chain's CDR3 is CASSRSGASYEQYF. In nucleotides, the CDR3 is TGTGCCAGCAGTCGAAGCGGGGCCTCCTACGAGCAGTACTTC.

V usage is TRBV10-3 and J usage is TRBJ1-3, with TRBD1 matching 10 bases. V was clipped by 7 bases and J by 5 bases; unmatched bases: 5. This CDR3 spans 14 amino acids. Germline V gives CDR1 ENHRY, CDR2 SYGVKD. For the CDR3, the DNA is TGTGCCATCACCGAGGGACAGGGGCGAAACACCATATATTTT. Protein product: CAITEGQGRNTIYF.

This clone was observed a single time. The rearrangement joins TRBV19 to TRBJ2-2, with TRBD2 matching over 8 bases. The CDR3 has 17 amino acids. CDR1 and CDR2 from the germline V gene are LNHDA and SQIVND (reference sequence). The V and J ends lost 6 bases and 0 bases, in that order; junction bases with no gene match: 9. CDR3 DNA sequence: TGTGCCAGTAGCCTTAGAACTAGCGGAGCGAACACCGGGGAGCTGTTTTTT. Translated: CASSLRTSGANTGELFF. The full variable domain, completed using reference TRBV19 and TRBJ2-2, is DGGITQSPKYLFRKEGQNVTLSCEQNLNHDAMYWYRQDPGQGLRLIYYSQIVNDFQKGDIAEGYSVSREKKESFPLTVTSAQKNPTAFYLCASSLRTSGANTGELFFGEGSRLTVL.

This clone was found once. The rearrangement joins TRBV6-1 to TRBJ2-7, with 8 bases matching TRBD2. Germline V gene lookup returns CDR1 MNHNS and CDR2 SASEGT. There are 14 residues in the CDR3. V was clipped by 7 bases and J by 5 bases; unmatched bases: 10. The CDR3 region has the DNA TGTGCCAGCATCATAGCGGGACTACCCCACGAGCAGTACTTC. It codes for CASIIAGLPHEQYF.

The chain employs TRBV11-2 and TRBJ1-5; D ambiguous. CDR1 is SGHAT, CDR2 FQNNGV, per germline. CDR3 size: 12 residues. V was pared by 2 bases and J by 6 bases, with 5 bases between. The CDR3 sequence is CASSLNGQPQHF. In nucleotides, the CDR3 is TGTGCCAGCAGCTTAAACGGTCAGCCCCAGCATTTT.

The rearrangement uses TRBV28 and TRBJ1-5, with 7 bases that match TRBD1. CDR1 is MDHEN, CDR2 SYDVKM, per germline. The CDR3 extends over 14 amino acids. V gave up 6 bases and J gave up 3 bases; unmatched junction bases: 5. The CDR3 spells CASSPGTDNQPQHF. In DNA form, the CDR3 reads TGTGCCAGCAGCCCCGGGACAGACAATCAGCCCCAGCATTTT.

The V and J genes are TRBV9 and TRBJ1-6; the match to TRBD1 covers 9 bases. The CDR3 sequence is 14 residues long. The V segment lost 4 bases and the J segment 10 bases; nucleotides outside the gene matches: 6. Germline-derived CDR1 and CDR2 are SGDLS and YYNGEE. CDR3 in amino acids: CASSTGQGRSPLHF. CDR3 sequence (DNA): TGTGCCAGCAGCACGGGACAGGGTCGATCACCCCTCCACTTT.

The rearrangement joins TRBV7-2 to TRBJ1-2, with D maybe TRBD1 (6 bases). V lost 7 bases and J 4 bases, leaving 13 bases between the germline ends. The CDR3 contains 13 residues. CDR1 is SGHTA, CDR2 FQGNSA, per germline. CDR3 in amino acids: CASNMGGRYGYTF. CDR3 in DNA: TGTGCCAGCAACATGGGGGGCCGCTATGGCTACACCTTC.

V is TRBV10-1 and J is TRBJ2-7; D unclear. This CDR3 region has 13 residues. Per germline, CDR1 WNHNN and CDR2 SYGVQD (reference sequence). V was trimmed by 4 bases and J by 3 bases, leaving 10 bases between them. The CDR3 region has the DNA TGCGCCAGCAGTGGACACCTCATCTACGAGCAGTACTTC. As protein: CASSGHLIYEQYF.

The chain couples TRBV6-6 to TRBJ1-5, with a tentative D call TRBD1 (5 bases). The CDR3 is made up of 14 amino acids. Germline V gene lookup returns CDR1 MNHNY and CDR2 SVGAGI (reference sequence). V was trimmed by 6 bases and J by 7 bases, leaving 16 bases between them. The CDR3 region has the DNA TGTGCCAGCAGCCAGGGACTCTACTCCCAGCCCCAGCATTTT. Its translation: CASSQGLYSQPQHF.

As to this clone: This sample also contains other DNA sequences that code for the same CDR3. The J gene is TRBJ2-7, the V gene TRBV18; no clear D gene. Germline CDR1 KGHSH, CDR2 LQKENI. The CDR3 is 12 residues long. Trimming took 3 bases from V and 0 from J, leaving 3 bases between them. CDR3 in DNA: TGTGCCAGCTCACCCAGCTCCTACGAGCAGTACTTC. It yields the protein CASSPSSYEQYF.

This clone came up once. Other nucleotide sequences in the sample specify the same CDR3. The chain employs TRBV18 and TRBJ2-7, with D possibly being TRBD2 (6 bases). The CDR3 spans 13 residues. The germline V and J ends were trimmed by 0 bases and 3 bases, with 6 bases remaining between them. CDR1 and CDR2 from the germline V gene are KGHSH and LQKENI. CDR3 amino acids: CASSPPGGYEQYF. The CDR3 nucleotides are TGTGCCAGCTCACCACCGGGGGGCTACGAGCAGTACTTC. Variable domain in full (rest from reference TRBV18 and TRBJ2-7): NAGVMQNPRHLVRRRGQEARLRCSPMKGHSHVYWYRQLPEEGLKFMVYLQKENIIDESGMPKERFSAEFPKEGPSILRIQQVVRGDSAAYFCASSPPGGYEQYFGPGTRLTVT.

The genes are TRBV10-3 and TRBJ2-3, with D possibly matching TRBD2 (6 bases). V dropped 8 bases and J dropped 4 bases, with 10 bases sitting between them. Germline CDR1 is ENHRY and CDR2 is SYGVKD. This CDR3 region has 12 residues. CDR3 in amino acids: CAIRSGPDTQYF. CDR3 nucleotide sequence: TGTGCCATCCGAAGCGGGCCAGATACGCAGTATTTT.

The rearrangement joins TRBV4-2 to TRBJ1-2; 7 bases are shared with TRBD1. V lost 1 base and J lost 4; bases outside the gene matches: 12. The CDR3 sequence is 17 residues long. In germline, CDR1 is LGHNA, CDR2 YNFKEQ. Here the CDR3 DNA reads TGTGCCAGCAGCCAAGTCCATATCAGGGGGGTGGGCTATGGCTACACCTTC. Translating gives CASSQVHIRGVGYGYTF.

The chain couples TRBV5-6 to TRBJ2-7, with 9 positions matching TRBD1. Germline CDR1 is SGHDT and CDR2 is YYEEEE. V gave up 1 base and J gave up 4 bases; unmatched junction bases: 3. The CDR3 runs 14 residues. CDR3 DNA sequence: TGTGCCAGCAGCTTGAGGACAGGGGCTTACGAGCAGTACTTC. This translates into CASSLRTGAYEQYF.

This chain connects TRBV28 to TRBJ2-1; D gene unclear. Germline values: CDR1 MDHEN, CDR2 SYDVKM. The CDR3 runs 15 residues. Trimming shortened V by 5 bases and J by 2 bases, and 13 bases separated the two germline ends. The CDR3 DNA reads as TGTGCCAGCAGTAGGTGGGAACCCCCCTACAATGAGCAGTTCTTC. This translates into CASSRWEPPYNEQFF.

V is TRBV6-1 and J is TRBJ1-1, with a weak D call TRBD1 (5 bases). V lost 4 bases, J lost 7 bases, and 16 bases lay in between. The CDR3 extends over 14 amino acids. In germline, CDR1 is MNHNS, CDR2 SASEGT. CDR3 region: CASSGGTLEIEAFF. The CDR3, as DNA: TGTGCCAGCAGTGGAGGGACCTTGGAAATTGAAGCTTTCTTT.

In nucleotides, the CDR3 is TGTGCCAGCAGCTCCCCGGACGGCTTGAACACTGAAGCTTTCTTT. Translating it yields CASSSPDGLNTEAFF. The chain carries TRBV7-9 and TRBJ1-1; D gene ambiguous. Trimming left V 4 bases short and J 0 bases short, with 12 bases between. The CDR3 extends over 15 amino acids. The germline V gene encodes CDR1 SEHNR and CDR2 FQNEAQ (reference sequence).

The CDR3: CASSLEQGGDEQYF. CDR3 DNA: TGTGCCAGCAGCTTAGAGCAGGGAGGAGACGAGCAGTACTTC. V usage is TRBV7-8 and J usage is TRBJ2-7, with D perhaps matching TRBD2 (6 bases). The length of the CDR3 is 14 residues. Germline lookup yields CDR1 SGHVS and CDR2 FQNEAQ. Trimming took 1 base from V and 5 from J, leaving 12 bases between them.

This rearrangement joins TRBV5-5 to TRBJ1-2, with a possible D match to TRBD1 (5 bases). Germline CDR1 is SGHKS and CDR2 is YYEKEE (reference sequence). The V end lost 3 bases, the J end lost 8 bases, and 14 bases lay between the germline ends. The CDR3 runs 13 residues. Here the CDR3 DNA reads TGTGCCAGCAGCTCAGGGCCCGCTGCGGGCTACACCTTC. This encodes CASSSGPAAGYTF.

The chain couples TRBV10-3 to TRBJ2-2; TRBD2 agrees at 8 bases. Germline lookup yields CDR1 ENHRY and CDR2 SYGVKD. The CDR3 length is 14 residues. Germline trimming cut 10 bases from V and 1 base from J; bases unmatched to any gene: 5. CDR3 amino acids: CATEREMNTGELFF. The CDR3 DNA reads as TGTGCCACCGAGCGGGAGATGAACACCGGGGAGCTGTTTTTT.

The V gene is TRBV2, the J gene TRBJ1-1; 7 nucleotides line up with TRBD1. The V segment lost 0 bases and the J segment 6 bases; nucleotides outside the gene matches: 7. From germline, CDR1 is SNHLY and CDR2 FYNNEI. This CDR3 region has 15 residues. The CDR3 coding sequence is TGTGCCAGCAGTGAAGCGGCAGGGGGGCAACCTGAAGCTTTCTTT. Residues: CASSEAAGGQPEAFF.

A single count supports this clone. The J gene is TRBJ1-2, the V gene TRBV19; D is uncertain. The CDR3 spans 14 residues. Germline V gives CDR1 LNHDA, CDR2 SQIVND (reference sequence). Trimming removed 2 bases from V and 4 bases from J, with 11 bases in between. DNA for the CDR3: TGTGCCAGTAGTATACAAGGGTCCCCCTATGGCTACACCTTC. This translates into CASSIQGSPYGYTF. Using reference TRBV19 and TRBJ1-2 for the parts outside the CDR3, the full variable domain is DGGITQSPKYLFRKEGQNVTLSCEQNLNHDAMYWYRQDPGQGLRLIYYSQIVNDFQKGDIAEGYSVSREKKESFPLTVTSAQKNPTAFYLCASSIQGSPYGYTFGSGTRLTVV.